Described below is a single TCR beta chain sequence and its context. This sample is drawn from a study of blood T cell repertoires in COVID-19. Sequencing used immunoSEQ multiplex PCR; TCRdb keeps in-frame clones, though not all of them. The sample has 190,000 or so clones, over 80% seen once. Allocation to cohorts depended on clinical history reported by the participants. Two negative PCRs, clearance, or symptom resolution had been documented for recovered Cohort 3 donors. V lost 4 bases and J lost 2; bases outside the gene matches: 13. The CDR3 is 18 residues long. CDR1 is SGHTA and CDR2 is FQGNSA in the germline V gene.

The V call is TRBV7-2, the J call TRBJ2-3, with 9 bases lining up with TRBD1. The clonotype was recovered from a man aged 25-40 years who had recovered from COVID-19. What was sequenced was PBMCs or T cells enriched from blood (not recorded which). CDR3 sequence reads: CASSSPAPRDRATDTQYF. CDR3 coding DNA: TGTGCCAGCAGCTCCCCCGCCCCTCGGGACAGGGCCACAGATACGCAGTATTTT. Combining the CDR3 with reference TRBV7-2 and TRBJ2-3 gives the whole variable domain GAGVSQSPSNKVTEKGKDVELRCDPISGHTALYWYRQSLGQGLEFLIYFQGNSAPDKSGLPSDRFSAERTGGSVSTLTIQRTQQEDSAVYLCASSSPAPRDRATDTQYFGPGTRLTVL.